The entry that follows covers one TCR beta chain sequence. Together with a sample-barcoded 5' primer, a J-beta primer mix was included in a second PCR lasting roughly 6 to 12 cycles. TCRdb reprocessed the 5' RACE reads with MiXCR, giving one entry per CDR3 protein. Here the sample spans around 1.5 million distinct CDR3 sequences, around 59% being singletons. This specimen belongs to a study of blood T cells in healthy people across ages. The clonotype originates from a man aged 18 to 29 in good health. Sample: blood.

The CDR3 bases are TGTGCCAGCAGCTTGGCGGCTAGCGCCTTTTACAATGAGCAGTACTTC. It specifies CASSLAASAFYNEQYF. V and J are TRBV5-6 and TRBJ2-1; the D gene is possibly TRBD2 (6 bases). The better agreement between TRBJ2-7 and the DNA end casts doubt on the J call. This CDR3 is 16 amino acids long. Germline V gives CDR1 SGHDT, CDR2 YYEEEE.